These 2 T cell receptor beta chains share one sample of origin, sequenced in a study of T cell responses to AZD1222 COVID-19 vaccine. Assay: immunoSEQ multiplex PCR; the TCRdb copy retains only in-frame clones and omits some. This table holds about 160,000 clones, around nine tenths found once. This sample comprised peripheral blood, obtained on day 0 of AZD1222 vaccination. The receptor source for this set is an adult in good health.

As regards this clone: One end of the junction is discordant with germline, which a read error may explain. The chain carries TRBV11-2 and TRBJ2-1, with D possibly being TRBD2 (7 bases). Germline-derived CDR1 and CDR2 are SGHAT and FQNNGV. This CDR3 is 14 amino acids long. The CDR3 region is CASSLGSGGDEQFF. DNA of the CDR3: TGTGCCAGCAGTTTAGGATCGGGGGGCGATGAGCAGTTCTTC.

V usage is TRBV5-1 and J usage is TRBJ2-3; D uncertain. V lost 0 bases and J lost 0, with 8 bases in between. Germline V gene sequence: CDR1 SGHRS, CDR2 YFSETQ. There are 15 residues in the CDR3. CDR3 sequence: CASSLEASSTDTQYF. The CDR3 bases are TGCGCCAGCAGCTTGGAAGCTTCTAGCACAGATACGCAGTATTTT.